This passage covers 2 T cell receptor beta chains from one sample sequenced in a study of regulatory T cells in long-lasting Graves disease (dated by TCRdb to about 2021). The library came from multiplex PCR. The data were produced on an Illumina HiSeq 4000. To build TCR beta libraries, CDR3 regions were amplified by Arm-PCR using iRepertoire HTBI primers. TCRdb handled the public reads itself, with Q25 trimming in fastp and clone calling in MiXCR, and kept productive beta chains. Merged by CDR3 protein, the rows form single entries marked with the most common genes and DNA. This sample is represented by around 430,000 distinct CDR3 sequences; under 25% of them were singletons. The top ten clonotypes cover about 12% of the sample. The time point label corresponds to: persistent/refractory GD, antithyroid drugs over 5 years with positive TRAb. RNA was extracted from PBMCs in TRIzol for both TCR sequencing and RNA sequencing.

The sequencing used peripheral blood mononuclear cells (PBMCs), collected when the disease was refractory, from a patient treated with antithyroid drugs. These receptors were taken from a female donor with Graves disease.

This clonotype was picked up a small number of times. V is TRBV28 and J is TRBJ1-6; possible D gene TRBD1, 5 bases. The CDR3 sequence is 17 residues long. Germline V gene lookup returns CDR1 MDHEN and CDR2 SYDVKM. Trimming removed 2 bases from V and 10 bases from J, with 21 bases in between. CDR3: CASSLTGSGTPESPLHF. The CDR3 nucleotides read TGTGCCAGCAGTTTAACCGGATCAGGGACCCCTGAATCACCCCTCCACTTT.

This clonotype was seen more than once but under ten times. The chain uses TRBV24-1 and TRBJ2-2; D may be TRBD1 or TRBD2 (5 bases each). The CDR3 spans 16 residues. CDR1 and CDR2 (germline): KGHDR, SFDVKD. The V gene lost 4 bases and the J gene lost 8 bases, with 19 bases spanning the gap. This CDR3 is CATSERTGTPTGELFF. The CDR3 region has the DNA TGTGCCACCAGTGAGCGGACCGGGACCCCCACGGGGGAGCTGTTTTTT.